Detailed here is one TCR beta chain. Its specificity is not known. The assay was immunoSEQ multiplex PCR, and TCRdb's table has in-frame clones only and misses some. The repertoire holds approximately 48,000 clones, about 93% seen once, with more than 15% in the top ten. This record comes from a study of siplizumab effects on memory and regulatory T cells. Findings of the study overall: With siplizumab, mappable alloreactive CD4+ clones averaged around 70% Treg-derived, versus less than 30% in controls. Unstimulated subsets contained matches for only a minor fraction of alloreactive clones. Siplizumab caused a significant drop in alloreactive sequences traceable to unstimulated CD4+ memory cells.

With 4 bases removed from V and 9 bases from J, the gap between germline ends came to 10 bases. Germline V gene sequence: CDR1 SGHTA, CDR2 FQGNSA. This CDR3 region has 12 residues. This chain uses TRBV7-2 with TRBJ1-5; D call uncertain. Specimen: CD8+ T cells sorted from blood. The source of this sequence is a human donor in good health. The CDR3 here is CASSSGLMPQHF. The CDR3 region has the DNA TGTGCCAGCAGCTCCGGGTTGATGCCCCAGCATTTT.